What follows describes a single T cell receptor beta chain. Its antigen remains unknown. Looked up from germline, CDR1 is ENHRY and CDR2 is SYGVKD. With 2 bases removed from V and 3 bases from J, the gap between germline ends came to 5 bases. The CDR3 contains 14 residues. The sample belongs to a study of CD8+ T cells in alopecia areata. Findings and limits, study-wide: Possibly because of HLA-related factors, TCR sharing was less clear across patients than in mice. Especially in alopecia totalis/universalis, lesional scalp showed greater clonality than normal scalp did.

Isolated RNA was reverse transcribed into cDNA used as the sequencing template. Repertoires were generated with immunoSEQ multiplex PCR, while TCRdb's copy carries only in-frame clones and drops some. The table lists about 250,000 clones, around three fifths of them singletons. The treatment was: oral pan-JAK inhibitor, 5-10 mg twice daily. Researchers gathered lesional scalp punch biopsies and peripheral blood from patients with alopecia areata. Sorted out of PBMCs were CD4+ T cells and CD8+ T cells. V usage is TRBV10-3 and J usage is TRBJ1-6; D call uncertain. Source: CD4+ T cells sorted from blood, taken at week 52, from a patient treated with tofacitinib. This TCR derives from a human donor with alopecia areata. CDR3 sequence: CAISEGDYNSPLHF. The CDR3 bases are TGTGCCATCAGTGAGGGGGACTATAATTCACCCCTCCACTTT.